Below are 9 T cell receptor beta chains sequenced from a single sample in a study of cytomegalovirus exposure and HLA in healthy donors. The PCR was carried out with 60 Vbeta primers and 13 Jbeta primers. Profiled with immunoSEQ multiplex PCR; TCRdb holds only in-frame clones, not every one. The data show 150,000 to 200,000 clones, roughly 82% seen once. The sequencing input was PBMCs. The receptors come from a girl aged 10-17 years in good health and CMV-seropositive.

The chain joins TRBV10-3 to TRBJ1-1; TRBD1 might be the D (6 bases). The CDR3 has 11 residues. The germline V and J ends were trimmed by 8 bases and 4 bases, with 8 bases remaining between them. CDR1 ENHRY and CDR2 SYGVKD come from the germline V gene. CDR3 protein: CAISGATEAFF. In DNA form, the CDR3 reads TGTGCCATCTCAGGGGCCACTGAAGCTTTCTTT.

The chain recombines TRBV30 with TRBJ2-7; 10 bases align to TRBD1. The CDR3 covers 14 residues. The germline gives CDR1 GTSNPN, CDR2 SVGIG (reference sequence). With 3 bases clipped from V and 6 bases from J, the junction kept 8 bases outside the gene matches. CDR3 amino acids: CAWRLGTGVGEQYF. DNA for the CDR3: TGTGCCTGGAGATTGGGGACAGGGGTAGGCGAGCAGTACTTC.

V and J are TRBV4-1 and TRBJ2-7, with a tentative D call TRBD1 (7 bases). The germline CDR1 and CDR2 sequences are MGHRA and YSYEKL. The CDR3 is 14 amino acids. V lost 4 bases, J lost 5 bases, and 15 bases lay in between. The CDR3 DNA is TGCGCCAGCAGCCTCAGACAGGGAGGAGACGAGCAGTACTTC. Its protein is CASSLRQGGDEQYF.

The chain links TRBV4-1 to TRBJ1-2, with D possibly matching TRBD1 (6 bases). Germline assignment: CDR1 MGHRA and CDR2 YSYEKL. This CDR3 has 15 amino acids. V dropped 7 bases and J dropped 8 bases, with 23 bases sitting between them. The CDR3: CASNPRTASSEGYTF. DNA of the CDR3: TGCGCCAGCAACCCACGGACAGCGAGTTCTGAGGGCTACACCTTC.

This clone has a single count. The CDR3: CASTRQGPTKRAKNIQYF. For the CDR3, the DNA is TGTGCCAGCACCCGACAGGGTCCGACCAAGAGAGCCAAAAACATTCAGTACTTC. This rearrangement joins TRBV28 to TRBJ2-4; TRBD1 matches 7 bases. The CDR3 loop spans 18 amino acids. V was clipped by 7 bases and J by 0 bases; unmatched bases: 15. The V gene's germline CDR1 is MDHEN and CDR2 SYDVKM. The variable domain in full, with the rest retrieved from reference TRBV28 and TRBJ2-4, is DVKVTQSSRYLVKRTGEKVFLECVQDMDHENMFWYRQDPGLGLRLIYFSYDVKMKEKGDIPEGYSVSREKKERFSLILESASTNQTSMYLCASTRQGPTKRAKNIQYFGAGTRLSVL.

This rearrangement joins TRBV5-6 to TRBJ2-3; TRBD2 might be the D (7 bases). Trimming took off 4 bases at V and 2 bases at J, with 17 bases between the two ends. Germline assignment: CDR1 SGHDT and CDR2 YYEEEE. CDR3 length equals 16 residues. The CDR3 sequence: CASSLGGGGYTDTQYF. The CDR3 region has the DNA TGTGCCAGCAGCCTGGGGGGCGGGGGCTACACAGATACGCAGTATTTT.

The chain couples TRBV6-5 to TRBJ2-3; D is perhaps TRBD1 (5 bases). CDR3 size: 14 residues. Germline-derived CDR1 and CDR2 are MNHEY and SVGAGI. V lost 6 bases and J 6 bases, leaving 16 bases between the germline ends. CDR3 DNA sequence: TGTGCCAGCAGCTACGGACAAGATTCGGATACGCAGTATTTT. Protein: CASSYGQDSDTQYF.

The chain employs TRBV29-1 and TRBJ1-2, with unresolved D. The CDR3 covers 13 residues. The germline V and J ends were trimmed by 3 bases and 1 base, with 9 bases remaining between them. Germline values: CDR1 SQVTM, CDR2 ANQGSEA. The CDR3: CSVDGENNYGYTF. In DNA, the CDR3 is TGCAGCGTTGACGGGGAGAATAACTATGGCTACACCTTC.

The chain links TRBV7-8 to TRBJ1-1, with 10 bases fitting TRBD1. Trimming took 4 bases from V and 4 from J; bases not matched to a gene: 6. Germline CDR1 reads SGHVS; CDR2 reads FQNEAQ. CDR3 length: 15 amino acids. The chain's CDR3 is CASSSQDRGSTEAFF. CDR3 DNA sequence: TGTGCCAGCAGCTCTCAGGACAGGGGGAGCACTGAAGCTTTCTTT.